These 2 T cell receptor beta chains share one sample of origin, sequenced in a study of cytomegalovirus exposure and HLA in healthy donors. PCR involved 60 Vbeta and 13 Jbeta primers. Profiled with immunoSEQ multiplex PCR; TCRdb holds only in-frame clones, not every one. The sample lists around 120,000 clones; 55% to 65% were seen once. The sample consisted of PBMCs. Receptors were obtained from a woman aged 40 to 49 in good health and CMV-seropositive.

V gene TRBV10-3 combines with J gene TRBJ2-3, with D uncertain. This CDR3 is 16 amino acids long. The germline V gene has CDR1 ENHRY and CDR2 SYGVKD. The V end lost 3 bases, the J end lost 1 base, and 14 bases lay between the germline ends. The CDR3 DNA follows: TGTGCCATCAGTGAAATCGGAGAGTTGGGCACAGATACGCAGTATTTT. The encoded protein is CAISEIGELGTDTQYF.

In this sample, this clone turned up once. The chain joins TRBV19 to TRBJ2-3; the match to TRBD2 covers 8 bases. The germline V gene encodes CDR1 LNHDA and CDR2 SQIVND (reference sequence). Germline trimming cut 7 bases from V and 5 bases from J; bases unmatched to any gene: 11. The CDR3 runs 15 residues. The CDR3 bases are TGTGCCAGTATCCGGGCGGGAGGTTCCTTAGATACGCAGTATTTT. This codes for CASIRAGGSLDTQYF.